The 20 T cell receptor beta chains listed next were all sequenced from one sample in a study of cytomegalovirus exposure and HLA in healthy donors. The PCR used 60 Vbeta and 13 Jbeta primers. Sequenced by immunoSEQ multiplex PCR; TCRdb stores in-frame clones only, minus some. The table records around 78,000 clones, 63% of them present only once. The specimen sequenced was PBMCs. Receptors originate from a man aged 30 to 39 in good health and CMV-seropositive.

This rearrangement joins TRBV5-4 to TRBJ2-5, with D possibly TRBD1 on 6 matching bases. The CDR3 has 15 amino acids. Germline V gene lookup returns CDR1 SGHNT and CDR2 YYREEE (reference sequence). Trimming stripped 2 bases from V and 4 bases from J, with 15 bases between. The CDR3 coding sequence is TGTGCCAGCAGCTTACTAAATACAGGGACAGAGACCCAGTACTTC. This codes for CASSLLNTGTETQYF.

CDR3 region: CATSGYRAEQYF. The CDR3 nucleotides read TGTGCCACCAGCGGTTACAGGGCCGAGCAGTACTTC. The chain joins TRBV15 to TRBJ2-7; D might be TRBD1 (6 bases). CDR1 LNHNV and CDR2 YYDKDF come from the germline V gene (reference sequence). This CDR3 region has 12 residues. Between the trimmed V and J ends, which lost 5 bases and 6 bases, there was a span of 11 bases.

This clone came up a few times. This sample includes further DNA sequences coding for the same CDR3. The chain combines TRBV27 with TRBJ1-2, with D possibly being TRBD1 (5 bases). CDR1 MNHEY and CDR2 SMNVEV come from the germline V gene (reference sequence). V shed 0 bases and J shed 5 bases, with 7 bases lying between them. The CDR3 has 13 residues. CDR3 nucleotides: TGTGCCAGCAGTTTATCCGCAGGGTATGGCTACACCTTC. It translates to CASSLSAGYGYTF.

The V and J genes are TRBV7-6 and TRBJ2-7, with 9 bases fitting TRBD1. V lost 5 bases to trimming and J lost 2 bases; unmatched junction nucleotides: 7. CDR3 length: 15 amino acids. Per germline, CDR1 SGHVS and CDR2 FNYEAQ. The DNA for the CDR3 is TGTGCCAGCAGCCGGACCGGGACAGGGACCTACGAGCAGTACTTC. This gives the protein CASSRTGTGTYEQYF.

This clone came up a few times. The chain couples TRBV5-4 to TRBJ2-7; TRBD2 is a possible D gene (8 bases). Trimming took 7 bases from V and 4 from J, leaving 30 bases between them. CDR1 is SGHNT and CDR2 is YYREEE in the germline V gene (reference sequence). The CDR3 consists of 18 residues. This CDR3 is CASLYSTGGDSRGYEQYF. The CDR3 DNA follows: TGTGCCAGCTTATATTCAACGGGAGGGGACAGTAGAGGATACGAGCAGTACTTC.

The sample holds a few counts of this clone. CDR3 DNA: TGTGCCAGCAGCCAATCGGGACAGCGCAGAGAGACCCAGTACTTC. As protein: CASSQSGQRRETQYF. The chain joins TRBV4-2 to TRBJ2-5; 7 nucleotides agree with TRBD1. CDR1 and CDR2 from the germline V gene are LGHNA and YNFKEQ. V was pared by 2 bases and J by 4 bases, with 7 bases of the junction left unmatched. The CDR3 is 15 residues long.

The chain recombines TRBV2 with TRBJ2-7, with a possible D match to TRBD1 (5 bases). Germline-derived CDR1 and CDR2 are SNHLY and FYNNEI. V shed 0 bases and J shed 4 bases, with 13 bases lying between them. The CDR3 has 15 residues. The CDR3 here is CASSEASVQGYEQYF. For the CDR3, the DNA is TGTGCCAGCAGTGAAGCGTCGGTTCAGGGTTACGAGCAGTACTTC.

This chain connects TRBV11-3 to TRBJ2-1; 9 bases map to TRBD2. This CDR3 contains 16 residues. The V gene end was trimmed by 5 bases and the J gene end by 8 bases; junction bases not matched to a gene: 13. Germline CDR1 and CDR2: SGHNT and YENEEA. This chain's CDR3 is CASSTIAGASRHEQFF. The CDR3 DNA is TGTGCCAGCAGCACAATAGCGGGAGCAAGCCGGCATGAGCAGTTCTTC.

The rearrangement joins TRBV5-6 to TRBJ2-7; D call uncertain. CDR3 length: 13 residues. V was cut by 0 bases and J by 3 bases, with 7 bases left in between. Germline V gene data show CDR1 as SGHDT and CDR2 as YYEEEE. This CDR3 reads CASSLGRNYEQYF. The DNA of the CDR3 is TGTGCCAGCAGCTTGGGCAGAAACTACGAGCAGTACTTC.

The chain recombines TRBV12-5 with TRBJ2-1; possible D gene TRBD2, 5 bases. Trimming left V 6 bases short and J 5 bases short, with 23 bases between. Looked up from germline, CDR1 is LGHNT and CDR2 is FRNRAP. The CDR3 has 17 residues. The CDR3 protein is CASGAIELRGLHNEQFF. CDR3 sequence (DNA): TGTGCTAGTGGAGCCATAGAGTTAAGAGGGTTACACAATGAGCAGTTCTTC.

The gene calls are TRBV6-5 and TRBJ2-6; D is perhaps TRBD2 (5 bases). The CDR3 length is 16 residues. Trimming removed 3 bases from V and 0 bases from J, with 9 bases in between. Per germline, CDR1 MNHEY and CDR2 SVGAGI. CDR3 sequence (DNA): TGTGCCAGCAGTTATAGCGTAAACTCTGGGGCCAACGTCCTGACTTTC. Translated: CASSYSVNSGANVLTF.

The chain links TRBV7-2 to TRBJ1-6, with unresolved D. The CDR3 is made up of 15 amino acids. From germline, CDR1 is SGHTA and CDR2 FQGNSA. V shed 6 bases and J shed 6 bases, with 15 bases lying between them. The CDR3 sequence: CASSFDDTFNSPLHF. CDR3 bases: TGTGCCAGCAGTTTTGATGACACTTTTAATTCACCCCTCCACTTT.

In this sample, this clone turned up a few times. The chain joins TRBV28 to TRBJ2-7; 9 bases line up with TRBD1. Losses at the gene ends were 4 bases for V and 4 bases for J; bases not matched to a gene: 11. Germline CDR1 is MDHEN and CDR2 is SYDVKM. The CDR3 runs to 16 residues. DNA of the CDR3: TGTGCCAGCAGTTCGCACCGGGACAGGGAGGGTTACGAGCAGTACTTC. This codes for CASSSHRDREGYEQYF.

The CDR3 bases are TGTGCCAGCAGCTCCGCATCCCGATCCGCGGGGGAACGGAGTGAGCAGTTCTTC. Its translation: CASSSASRSAGERSEQFF. The chain has TRBV7-9 and TRBJ2-1, with 7 bases matching TRBD2. The CDR3 extends over 18 amino acids. V dropped 4 bases and J dropped 9; count of bases not matched to a gene: 21. CDR1 SEHNR and CDR2 FQNEAQ come from the germline V gene (reference sequence).

This chain links TRBV28 with TRBJ2-7, with D tentatively TRBD1 (5 bases). CDR1 is MDHEN, CDR2 SYDVKM, per germline. Trimming left V 5 bases short and J 3 bases short, with 11 bases between. This CDR3 is built from 13 residues. The CDR3 loop is CASSPTQGYEQYF. The CDR3 nucleotides are TGTGCCAGCAGTCCCACGCAGGGCTACGAGCAGTACTTC.

The rearrangement joins TRBV28 to TRBJ2-1; 7 nucleotides align to TRBD2. CDR1 and CDR2 (germline): MDHEN, SYDVKM. The CDR3 runs 16 residues. Trimming cost V 3 bases and J 4 bases; bases outside gene matches: 9. The CDR3 region is CASSFLGDSGYNEQFF. Here the CDR3 DNA reads TGTGCCAGCAGTTTCCTAGGCGATAGCGGGTACAATGAGCAGTTCTTC.

The chain joins TRBV30 to TRBJ1-6; maybe TRBD1 (6 bases). This CDR3 is built from 15 residues. Germline assignment: CDR1 GTSNPN and CDR2 SVGIG (reference sequence). Trimming pared 1 base from V and 4 bases from J, leaving 11 bases between. The CDR3 bases are TGTGCCTGGAGTGACGGGGGGCAATATAATTCACCCCTCCACTTT. This sequence encodes CAWSDGGQYNSPLHF.

The chain employs TRBV7-2 and TRBJ2-3, with D possibly being TRBD2 (5 bases). V lost 4 bases and J lost 0, with 5 bases in between. The CDR3 runs 13 residues. The germline gives CDR1 SGHTA, CDR2 FQGNSA. CDR3 nucleotide sequence: TGTGCCAGCAGCTGGACTAGCACAGATACGCAGTATTTT. Protein sequence: CASSWTSTDTQYF.

V and J are TRBV7-9 and TRBJ2-3, with 7 nucleotides matching TRBD2. The CDR3 has 16 residues. V lost 2 bases, J lost 5 bases, and 10 bases stayed unmatched. CDR1 is SEHNR, CDR2 FQNEAQ, per germline (reference sequence). In DNA form, the CDR3 reads TGTGCCAGCAGCTTATGGGGCCAGCGGGGCCTAGATACGCAGTATTTT. It yields the protein CASSLWGQRGLDTQYF.

V and J are TRBV5-1 and TRBJ2-7; a possible D gene is TRBD2 (5 bases). The CDR3 runs 13 residues. Germline V gives CDR1 SGHRS, CDR2 YFSETQ. V was cut by 4 bases and J by 5 bases, with 13 bases left in between. CDR3: CASSTNWRDEQYF. The CDR3 nucleotides read TGCGCCAGCAGCACCAACTGGCGGGACGAGCAGTACTTC.